This passage covers 22 T cell receptor beta chains from one sample sequenced in a study of T cell responses to AZD1222 COVID-19 vaccine. Method: immunoSEQ multiplex PCR; TCRdb's copy keeps in-frame clones and lacks some. The table has some 100,000 clones, around 90% seen once. The specimen was peripheral blood, collected 28 days after the second AZD1222 dose. These receptors were taken from an adult who received the AZD1222 COVID-19 vaccine.

This chain connects TRBV6-5 to TRBJ1-3; D not resolved. Germline V CDR1 and CDR2: MNHEY, SVGAGI. The CDR3 is made up of 14 amino acids. Trimming took 6 bases from V and 9 from J, leaving 18 bases between them. The CDR3 is CASSNTAPAATIYF. CDR3 bases: TGTGCCAGCAGCAATACCGCGCCGGCGGCCACCATATATTTT.

This clone was seen a single time. The rearrangement joins TRBV18 to TRBJ1-5, with D tentatively TRBD1 (5 bases). This CDR3 comprises 15 residues. Trimming left V 5 bases short and J 11 bases short, with 22 bases between. The V gene's germline CDR1 is KGHSH and CDR2 LQKENI. In DNA form, the CDR3 reads TGTGCCAGCTCATTTTACGTCAGGGTCTTTGTGTCCCAGCATTTT. Encoded protein: CASSFYVRVFVSQHF.

In this sample, this clone turned up once. The V gene is TRBV5-6, the J gene TRBJ2-7; TRBD1 agrees at 7 bases. CDR3 length: 14 amino acids. J lost 3 bases, V lost 4 bases, and 7 bases had no gene match. The germline V gene encodes CDR1 SGHDT and CDR2 YYEEEE. The DNA for the CDR3 is TGTGCCAGCAGCCGACCGGGACAGATCTACGAGCAGTACTTC. Amino acid sequence: CASSRPGQIYEQYF.

The genes are TRBV14 and TRBJ1-1; no definite D call. The V end was cut by 5 bases, the J end by 1 base, with 11 bases between. CDR1 is SGHDN and CDR2 is FVKESK in the germline V gene. CDR3 size: 14 residues. The CDR3 spells CASSASLGNTEAFF. The CDR3 DNA follows: TGTGCCAGCAGCGCCAGTTTGGGGAACACTGAAGCTTTCTTT. Filled out from reference TRBV14 and TRBJ1-1, the complete variable domain reads EAGVTQFPSHSVIEKGQTVTLRCDPISGHDNLYWYRRVMGKEIKFLLHFVKESKQDESGMPNNRFLAERTGGTYSTLKVQPAELEDSGVYFCASSASLGNTEAFFGQGTRLTVV.

The chain combines TRBV4-3 with TRBJ1-2, with D perhaps TRBD1 (6 bases). V gave up 0 bases and J gave up 4 bases, with 9 bases separating them. This CDR3 comprises 14 residues. Per germline, CDR1 LGHNA and CDR2 YSLEER. DNA for the CDR3: TGCGCCAGCAGCCAAGAGCAGGGGCCCTATGGCTACACCTTC. Its translation is CASSQEQGPYGYTF.

V is TRBV7-9 and J is TRBJ1-5; no reliable D call. The CDR3 has 13 amino acids. Germline CDR1 reads SEHNR; CDR2 reads FQNEAQ (reference sequence). Trimming removed 1 base at V and 3 bases at J, with 4 bases between. CDR3 residues: CASSLGINQPQHF. The CDR3 nucleotides read TGTGCCAGCAGCTTAGGGATCAATCAGCCCCAGCATTTT.

The chain employs TRBV15 and TRBJ1-1, with 7 bases matching TRBD1. Per germline, CDR1 LNHNV and CDR2 YYDKDF (reference sequence). The CDR3 length is 15 residues. V shed 0 bases, J shed 7 bases, and the junction held 8 bases outside the gene matches. The DNA for the CDR3 is TGTGCCACCAGCAGAGATATACGGTGGGACAGTGAAGCTTTCTTT. Translation: CATSRDIRWDSEAFF.

The V gene is TRBV12-5, the J gene TRBJ1-1, with D possibly being TRBD1 (5 bases). The CDR3 extends over 13 amino acids. The germline V gene has CDR1 LGHNT and CDR2 FRNRAP. V shed 0 bases and J shed 10 bases, with 12 bases lying between them. The DNA of the CDR3 is TGTGCTAGTGGTTTGGTAGGGACGGCCGGAGCTTTCTTT. Translation: CASGLVGTAGAFF.

This rearrangement joins TRBV29-1 to TRBJ1-2, with 9 nucleotides matching TRBD1. The V and J ends lost 2 bases and 5 bases, in that order; junction bases with no gene match: 18. This CDR3 has 18 residues. CDR1 is SQVTM, CDR2 ANQGSEA, per germline. The CDR3 loop reads CSVELLDRGRLANYGYTF. In nucleotides, the CDR3 is TGCAGCGTTGAACTATTGGACAGGGGTCGTTTAGCGAATTATGGCTACACCTTC.

The chain joins TRBV30 to TRBJ1-5; D call uncertain. With 8 bases removed from V and 7 bases from J, the gap between germline ends came to 21 bases. Germline V CDR1 and CDR2: GTSNPN, SVGIG (reference sequence). The CDR3 sequence is 14 residues long. The CDR3 loop reads CASSPGPSSQPQHF. The CDR3 DNA sequence: TGTGCCAGCTCCCCCGGGCCCTCAAGCCAGCCCCAGCATTTT.

This clone has a single count. The rearrangement links TRBV6-5 to TRBJ1-2, with D possibly being TRBD1 (6 bases). Trimming took off 2 bases at V and 4 bases at J, with 14 bases between the two ends. From germline, CDR1 is MNHEY and CDR2 SVGAGI. This CDR3 has 15 residues. CDR3 nucleotide sequence: TGTGCCAGCAGTTACGGAGCAGGGGACCTCTATGGCTACACCTTC. Protein sequence: CASSYGAGDLYGYTF.

The CDR3 DNA sequence: TGTGCCAGCAGAAACGGAAATAATTCACCCCTCCACTTT. It codes for CASRNGNNSPLHF. The chain couples TRBV28 to TRBJ1-6; D remains ambiguous. V lost 6 bases and J 5 bases, leaving 8 bases between the germline ends. The length of the CDR3 is 13 residues. From germline, CDR1 is MDHEN and CDR2 SYDVKM.

The chain has TRBV21-1 and TRBJ2-1. TRBV21-1 is a recognized pseudogene. This CDR3 comprises 15 residues. The CDR3 region is CASSNWGRLLNEQFF. CDR3 bases: TGTGCCAGCAGCAATTGGGGGAGACTCCTCAATGAGCAGTTCTTC.

V usage is TRBV30 and J usage is TRBJ2-7, with D perhaps assigned TRBD1 or TRBD2 (5 bases each). The CDR3 sequence is 12 residues long. Germline-derived CDR1 and CDR2 are GTSNPN and SVGIG (reference sequence). Trimming shortened V by 1 base and J by 4 bases, and 8 bases separated the two germline ends. The CDR3 coding sequence is TGTGCCTGGAGTGGGGACCTATACGAGCAGTACTTC. Its translation: CAWSGDLYEQYF.

The rearrangement uses TRBV5-8 and TRBJ2-7; the match to TRBD2 covers 11 bases. CDR1 is SGHTS, CDR2 YDEGEE, per germline. There are 15 residues in the CDR3. V dropped 7 bases and J dropped 1; count of bases not matched to a gene: 7. CDR3 sequence reads: CASEHLAGGSYEQYF. The CDR3 bases are TGTGCCAGCGAACACCTAGCGGGAGGTTCCTACGAGCAGTACTTC. Complete variable domain (other parts from reference TRBV5-8 and TRBJ2-7): EAGVTQSPTHLIKTRGQQATLRCSPISGHTSVYWYQQALGLGLQFLLWYDEGEERNRGNFPPRFSGRQFPNYSSELNVNALELEDSALYLCASEHLAGGSYEQYFGPGTRLTVT.

The chain employs TRBV12-3 or TRBV12-4 and TRBJ2-5, with 7 bases matching TRBD1. The CDR3 contains 13 residues. Germline trimming cut 3 bases from V and 4 bases from J; bases unmatched to any gene: 2. The CDR3 is CASSFPGGETQYF. The CDR3 coding sequence is TGTGCCAGCAGTTTTCCAGGGGGAGAGACCCAGTACTTC.

The chain carries TRBV4-3 and TRBJ2-7; 9 bases map to TRBD2. Germline V gene lookup returns CDR1 LGHNA and CDR2 YSLEER. V was pared by 4 bases and J by 6 bases, with 7 bases of the junction left unmatched. This CDR3 spans 14 amino acids. CDR3 sequence (DNA): TGCGCCAGCAGCCTAGTGGAACTAGCGGGCGAGCAGTACTTC. It is translated as CASSLVELAGEQYF.

This chain connects TRBV7-9 to TRBJ1-1; 7 bases match TRBD1. The CDR3 is 14 amino acids. Germline values: CDR1 SEHNR, CDR2 FQNEAQ (reference sequence). J lost 5 bases, V lost 0 bases, and 3 bases had no gene match. The CDR3 spells CASSLAAGGTEAFF. The CDR3 nucleotides are TGTGCCAGCAGCTTAGCGGCAGGGGGGACTGAAGCTTTCTTT.

V is TRBV7-9 and J is TRBJ1-1; a weak D match, TRBD1 (6 bases). Germline values: CDR1 SEHNR, CDR2 FQNEAQ (reference sequence). The CDR3 is 14 amino acids. V was cut by 6 bases and J by 1 base, with 12 bases left in between. The CDR3 DNA reads as TGTGCCAGCAGGACGGCAGGGGCGAACACTGAAGCTTTCTTT. Translating it yields CASRTAGANTEAFF.

The rearrangement links TRBV9 to TRBJ1-2; D ambiguous. Germline V CDR1 and CDR2: SGDLS, YYNGEE. The CDR3 is made up of 14 amino acids. V lost 2 bases and J lost 3, with 11 bases in between. The CDR3 sequence is CASSVSGMDYGYTF. The CDR3 DNA reads as TGTGCCAGCAGCGTTTCCGGGATGGACTATGGCTACACCTTC.

V and J are TRBV6-2 or TRBV6-3 and TRBJ1-4; 8 bases are shared with TRBD1. This CDR3 comprises 15 residues. Germline lookup yields CDR1 MNHEY and CDR2 SVGEGT. V trimming: 3 bases; J trimming: 6 bases; junction bases outside the gene matches: 6. The CDR3 reads CASSYRPGGHEKLFF. CDR3 bases: TGTGCCAGCAGTTATCGGCCAGGGGGCCATGAAAAACTGTTTTTT.

This clone was counted a few times. The V and J genes are TRBV30 and TRBJ1-1, with no clear D. V lost 1 base and J 7 bases, leaving 7 bases between the germline ends. Per germline, CDR1 GTSNPN and CDR2 SVGIG (reference sequence). This CDR3 comprises 11 residues. The CDR3, as DNA: TGTGCCTGGAGTGCCCGGAATGAAGCTTTCTTT. This translates into CAWSARNEAFF.